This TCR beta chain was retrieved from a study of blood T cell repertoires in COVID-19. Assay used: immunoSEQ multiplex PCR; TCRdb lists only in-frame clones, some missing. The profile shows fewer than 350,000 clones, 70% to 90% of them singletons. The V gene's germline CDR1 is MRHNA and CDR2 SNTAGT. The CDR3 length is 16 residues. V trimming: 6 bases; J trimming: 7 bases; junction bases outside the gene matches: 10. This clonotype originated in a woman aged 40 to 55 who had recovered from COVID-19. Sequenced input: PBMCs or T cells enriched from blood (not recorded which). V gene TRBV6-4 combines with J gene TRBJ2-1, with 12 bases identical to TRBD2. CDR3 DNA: TGTGCCAGCAGCCGACTAGCGGGAGTTCAGGGAAATGAGCAGTTCTTC. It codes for CASSRLAGVQGNEQFF.